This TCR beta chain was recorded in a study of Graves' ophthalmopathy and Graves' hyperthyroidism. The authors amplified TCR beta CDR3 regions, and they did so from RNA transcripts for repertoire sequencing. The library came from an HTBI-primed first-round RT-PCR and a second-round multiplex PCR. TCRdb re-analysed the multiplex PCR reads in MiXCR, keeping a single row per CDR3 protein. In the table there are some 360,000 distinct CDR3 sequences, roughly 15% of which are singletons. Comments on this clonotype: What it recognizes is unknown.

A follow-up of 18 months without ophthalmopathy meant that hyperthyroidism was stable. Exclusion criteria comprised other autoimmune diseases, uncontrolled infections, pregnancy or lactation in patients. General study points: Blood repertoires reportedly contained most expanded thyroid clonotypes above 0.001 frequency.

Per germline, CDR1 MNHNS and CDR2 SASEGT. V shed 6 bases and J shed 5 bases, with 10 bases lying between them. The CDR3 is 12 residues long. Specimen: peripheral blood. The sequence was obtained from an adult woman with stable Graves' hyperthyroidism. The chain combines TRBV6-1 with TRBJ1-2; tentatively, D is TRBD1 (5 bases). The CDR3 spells CASRDTLYGYTF. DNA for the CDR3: TGTGCCAGCAGGGACACCTTGTATGGCTACACCTTC.